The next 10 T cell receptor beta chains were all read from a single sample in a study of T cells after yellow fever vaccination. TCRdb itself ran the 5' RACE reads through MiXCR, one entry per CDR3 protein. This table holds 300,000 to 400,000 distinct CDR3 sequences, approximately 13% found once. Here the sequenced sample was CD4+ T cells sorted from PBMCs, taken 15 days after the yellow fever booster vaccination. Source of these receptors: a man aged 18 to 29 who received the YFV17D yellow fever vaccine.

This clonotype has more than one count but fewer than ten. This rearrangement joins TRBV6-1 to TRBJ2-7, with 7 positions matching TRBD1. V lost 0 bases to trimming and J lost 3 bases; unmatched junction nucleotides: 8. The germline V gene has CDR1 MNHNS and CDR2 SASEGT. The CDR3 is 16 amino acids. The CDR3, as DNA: TGTGCCAGCAGTGAAGCCTGGGACAGTATACGCTACGAGCAGTACGTC. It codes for CASSEAWDSIRYEQYV.

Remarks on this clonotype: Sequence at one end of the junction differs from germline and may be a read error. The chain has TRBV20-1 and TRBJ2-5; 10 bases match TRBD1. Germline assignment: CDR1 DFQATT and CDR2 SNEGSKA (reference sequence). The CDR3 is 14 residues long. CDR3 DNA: TGCAGTGCCAGAGACAGGGGGCGCACGGAGACCCAGTACTTC. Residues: CSARDRGRTETQYF.

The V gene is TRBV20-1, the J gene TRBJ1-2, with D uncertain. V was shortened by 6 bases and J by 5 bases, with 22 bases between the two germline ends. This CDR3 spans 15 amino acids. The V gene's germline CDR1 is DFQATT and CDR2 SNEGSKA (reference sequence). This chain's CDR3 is CSAPSVGRIGYGYTF. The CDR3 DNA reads TGCAGTGCCCCAAGTGTGGGGAGGATCGGGTATGGCTACACCTTC.

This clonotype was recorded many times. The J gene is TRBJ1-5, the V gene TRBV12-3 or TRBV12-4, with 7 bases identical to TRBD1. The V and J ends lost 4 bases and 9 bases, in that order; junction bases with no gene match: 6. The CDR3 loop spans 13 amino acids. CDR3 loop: CASSSLRGTPQHF. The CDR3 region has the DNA TGTGCCAGCAGTTCCCTCAGGGGGACGCCCCAGCATTTT.

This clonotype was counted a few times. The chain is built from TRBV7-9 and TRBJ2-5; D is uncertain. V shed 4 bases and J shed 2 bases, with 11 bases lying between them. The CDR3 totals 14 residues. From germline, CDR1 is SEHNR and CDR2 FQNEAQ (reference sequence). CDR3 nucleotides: TGTGCCAGCAGCTACCATACGATGCAAGAGACCCAGTACTTC. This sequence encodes CASSYHTMQETQYF.

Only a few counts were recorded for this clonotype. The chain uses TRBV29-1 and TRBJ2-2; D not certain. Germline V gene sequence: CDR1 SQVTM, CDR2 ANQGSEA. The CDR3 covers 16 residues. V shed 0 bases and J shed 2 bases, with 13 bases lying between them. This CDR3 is CSVEERQTTNTGELFF. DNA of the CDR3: TGCAGCGTTGAAGAGCGTCAAACTACCAACACCGGGGAGCTGTTTTTT.

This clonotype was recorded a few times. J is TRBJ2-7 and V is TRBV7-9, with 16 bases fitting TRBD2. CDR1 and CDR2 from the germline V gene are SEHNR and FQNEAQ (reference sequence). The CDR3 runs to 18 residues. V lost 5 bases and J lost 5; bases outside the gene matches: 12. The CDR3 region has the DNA TGTGCCAGCAGCCCGGGACTAGCGGGGGGGCCTTCCTATCACGAGCAGTACTTC. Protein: CASSPGLAGGPSYHEQYF.

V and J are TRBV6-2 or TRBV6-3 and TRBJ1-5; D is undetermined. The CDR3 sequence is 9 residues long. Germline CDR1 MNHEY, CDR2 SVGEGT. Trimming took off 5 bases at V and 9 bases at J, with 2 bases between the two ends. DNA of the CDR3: TGTGCCAGCAGTCGGCCCCAGCATTTT. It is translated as CASSRPQHF.

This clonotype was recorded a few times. CDR3 in DNA: TGCGCCAGCAGCCAATGGGGGCAGTCTCAAGAGACCCAGTACTTC. Amino acids: CASSQWGQSQETQYF. V and J are TRBV4-3 and TRBJ2-5; a possible D gene is TRBD1 (6 bases). Germline CDR1 is LGHNA and CDR2 is YSLEER. This CDR3 is built from 15 residues. Trimming took off 2 bases at V and 2 bases at J, with 12 bases between the two ends.

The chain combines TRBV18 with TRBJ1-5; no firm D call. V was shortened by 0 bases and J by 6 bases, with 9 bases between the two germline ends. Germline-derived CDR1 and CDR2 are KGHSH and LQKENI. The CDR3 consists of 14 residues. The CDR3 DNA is TGTGCCAGCTCACCACCGTCAGTCGCTCAGCCCCAGCATTTT. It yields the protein CASSPPSVAQPQHF.